The table lists the clone carrying this T cell receptor (beta chain) with many counts. Its antigen remains unidentified. The data were taken from a study of Graves' ophthalmopathy and Graves' hyperthyroidism. Study context: Peripheral blood samples were taken at initial diagnosis, before any treatment.

RNA served as the template for amplifying TCR beta CDR3 regions. Following a first-round RT-PCR that used HTBI primers, a second-round multiplex PCR was carried out. TCRdb processed the multiplex PCR reads anew with MiXCR; each CDR3 protein has one entry. This sample has about 420,000 distinct CDR3 sequences, with around 21% found just once. Being free of ophthalmopathy for 18 months of follow-up defined stable hyperthyroidism. Lactation, pregnancy, uncontrolled infections and other autoimmune diseases were all grounds for excluding patients. With V trimmed by 4 bases and J by 0 bases, 16 bases remained unmatched. CDR1 and CDR2 (germline): SNHLY, FYNNEI. CDR3 length: 19 amino acids. Regarding the study as a whole: Ophthalmopathy could be told apart from stable hyperthyroidism by a 13-signature model (approximately 90% sensitivity, roughly 80% specificity).

J is TRBJ1-1 and V is TRBV2; TRBD1 aligns across 8 bases. The sample was peripheral blood. The clonotype was recovered from a woman between 18 and 29 years old with stable Graves' hyperthyroidism. CDR3 nucleotide sequence: TGTGCCAGCAGTGGTATACAGGGGGGCTTAACTGGCATGAACACTGAAGCTTTCTTT. It encodes CASSGIQGGLTGMNTEAFF.